One and the same sample provided the 30 T cell receptor beta chains below, sequenced in a study of T cell repertoires in cytomegalovirus infection. These receptors' antigens are unknown. TCRdb reprocessed the reads with MiXCR, giving one entry per CDR3 protein. This sample has roughly 78,000 distinct CDR3 sequences, with roughly 37% found just once. The material sequenced was CD8+ T cells from cultured PBMCs, taken from culture after CMV antigen stimulation. The receptors originated from a human donor in good health (CMV status not recorded). Some clones in this sample may be carry-over from other donors' samples.

In this sample, this clonotype turned up a few times. The CDR3 is CASSQSPATYNEQFF. The CDR3 bases are TGCGCCAGCAGCCAATCTCCGGCAACCTACAATGAGCAGTTCTTC. The rearrangement joins TRBV4-1 to TRBJ2-1; D unclear. Trimming stripped 2 bases from V and 2 bases from J, with 10 bases between. From germline, CDR1 is MGHRA and CDR2 YSYEKL. The CDR3 runs 15 residues.

This clonotype was observed once. CDR3 DNA sequence: TGTGCCAGCAGCTCGGCCTACAATCAGCCCCAGCATTTT. It encodes CASSSAYNQPQHF. The chain combines TRBV7-6 with TRBJ1-5; no clear D gene. The CDR3 spans 13 residues. The V gene's germline CDR1 is SGHVS and CDR2 FNYEAQ. Trimming took off 4 bases at V and 3 bases at J, with 7 bases between the two ends.

This chain connects TRBV14 to TRBJ2-3; TRBD1 agrees at 9 bases. Germline V gene data show CDR1 as SGHDN and CDR2 as FVKESK. Trimming removed 2 bases from V and 3 bases from J; junction bases left unmatched: 9. The CDR3 contains 17 residues. CDR3 nucleotides: TGTGCCAGCAGCCAACCCCGGGACAGGGTTTCGACAGATACGCAGTATTTT. It encodes CASSQPRDRVSTDTQYF.

This clonotype was seen a few times. The chain combines TRBV7-2 with TRBJ1-1; D not certain. With 7 bases removed from V and 4 bases from J, the gap between germline ends came to 10 bases. The germline CDR1 and CDR2 sequences are SGHTA and FQGNSA. There are 12 residues in the CDR3. In DNA, the CDR3 is TGTGCCAGCAACCGACCGGGCACTGAAGCTTTCTTT. This codes for CASNRPGTEAFF.

The V gene is TRBV6-2 or TRBV6-3, the J gene TRBJ1-5; 8 positions match TRBD1. The CDR3 is 15 residues long. J lost 2 bases, V lost 1 base, and 1 base had no gene match. Germline V CDR1 and CDR2: MNHEY, SVGEGT. This chain's CDR3 is CASSYWGQGNQPQHF. The CDR3 DNA sequence: TGTGCCAGCAGTTACTGGGGACAGGGCAATCAGCCCCAGCATTTT.

V usage is TRBV4-3 and J usage is TRBJ1-2; D is possibly TRBD1 (5 bases). Germline V lookup: CDR1 LGHNA, CDR2 YSLEER. V gave up 1 base and J gave up 7 bases, with 19 bases separating them. CDR3 length: 16 amino acids. In DNA, the CDR3 is TGCGCCAGCAGCCAAGTGACCCGGGACGTAACGGGTGGCTACACCTTC. This codes for CASSQVTRDVTGGYTF.

CDR3 protein: CASRTGTGDEAFF. CDR3 nucleotides: TGTGCCAGCAGGACCGGGACAGGGGATGAAGCTTTCTTT. The genes are TRBV2 and TRBJ1-1, with TRBD1 matching 10 bases. Germline values: CDR1 SNHLY, CDR2 FYNNEI. The CDR3 is made up of 13 amino acids. The junction had 5 bases not matched to a gene; V was cut back by 6 bases and J by 7 bases.

Here the CDR3 reads CASSQGDKNIQYF. CDR3 DNA: TGCGCCAGCAGCCAAGGGGATAAAAACATTCAGTACTTC. The genes are TRBV4-1 and TRBJ2-4; D unclear. V was cut by 1 base and J by 4 bases, with 5 bases left in between. CDR1 and CDR2 from the germline V gene are MGHRA and YSYEKL. The CDR3 consists of 13 residues.

Only a few counts were recorded for this clonotype. The J gene is TRBJ2-7, the V gene TRBV6-1, with 10 bases aligning to TRBD1. Germline V lookup: CDR1 MNHNS, CDR2 SASEGT. The CDR3 consists of 16 residues. V was clipped by 5 bases and J by 4 bases; unmatched bases: 11. CDR3 region: CASSFEPGQGIYEQYF. The DNA for the CDR3 is TGTGCCAGCAGTTTCGAACCGGGACAGGGGATATACGAGCAGTACTTC.

J is TRBJ1-1 and V is TRBV12-3 or TRBV12-4; no clear D gene. The CDR3 sequence is 14 residues long. The ends were cut back, 1 base at V and 0 bases at J, with 6 bases in the middle. The CDR3 here is CASSLDGLNTEAFF. The DNA for the CDR3 is TGTGCCAGCAGTTTAGACGGATTGAACACTGAAGCTTTCTTT.

This clonotype was observed a handful of times. The chain is built from TRBV5-1 and TRBJ2-3; D is uncertain. Trimming removed 0 bases at V and 0 bases at J, with 8 bases between. CDR3 length equals 15 residues. The germline CDR1 and CDR2 sequences are SGHRS and YFSETQ. This CDR3 is CASSLAVGSTDTQYF. The CDR3 nucleotides read TGCGCCAGCAGCTTGGCAGTAGGAAGCACAGATACGCAGTATTTT.

This clonotype appeared a few times. The chain links TRBV7-6 to TRBJ1-3; 10 positions agree with TRBD1. Germline CDR1 SGHVS, CDR2 FNYEAQ. Losses at the gene ends were 4 bases for V and 2 bases for J; bases not matched to a gene: 8. The CDR3 has 17 amino acids. The DNA of the CDR3 is TGTGCCAGCAGCTACTCACCCGGGACAGGGGCTGGAAACACCATATATTTT. As protein: CASSYSPGTGAGNTIYF. Filled out from reference TRBV7-6 and TRBJ1-3, the complete variable domain reads GAGVSQSPRYKVTKRGQDVALRCDPISGHVSLYWYRQALGQGPEFLTYFNYEAQQDKSGLPNDRFSAERPEGSISTLTIQRTEQRDSAMYRCASSYSPGTGAGNTIYFGEGSWLTVV.

This clonotype turned up a few times. The rearrangement links TRBV12-3 or TRBV12-4 to TRBJ1-1; D not resolved. V was clipped by 1 base and J by 5 bases, with 5 bases between them. This CDR3 is 12 amino acids long. DNA for the CDR3: TGTGCCAGCAGTTTAGTGGGTACTGAAGCTTTCTTT. It encodes CASSLVGTEAFF.

The CDR3 sequence: CASSLVGFGNTEAFF. CDR3 coding DNA: TGTGCCAGCAGCTTGGTGGGTTTCGGGAACACTGAAGCTTTCTTT. The chain uses TRBV5-6 and TRBJ1-1; D unresolved. Germline CDR1 is SGHDT and CDR2 is YYEEEE. CDR3 length: 15 residues. Trimming removed 0 bases at V and 1 base at J, with 10 bases between.

In its sample, this clonotype was seen a few times. The J gene is TRBJ2-5, the V gene TRBV28; TRBD2 matches 11 bases. After removal of 6 bases from V and 0 bases from J, the junction contained 3 bases not matched to a gene. Germline CDR1 and CDR2: MDHEN and SYDVKM. The CDR3 loop spans 15 amino acids. The CDR3: CASRRLAGHQETQYF. CDR3 in DNA: TGTGCCAGCAGAAGACTAGCGGGGCACCAAGAGACCCAGTACTTC.

This clonotype was observed a few times. The rearrangement uses TRBV27 and TRBJ2-7; D not resolved. This CDR3 spans 15 amino acids. V was cut by 0 bases and J by 0 bases, with 9 bases left in between. Looked up from germline, CDR1 is MNHEY and CDR2 is SMNVEV (reference sequence). CDR3 protein: CASSLSHSISYEQYF. The CDR3 coding sequence is TGTGCCAGCAGTTTATCTCACAGTATCTCCTACGAGCAGTACTTC.

The genes are TRBV10-3 and TRBJ2-7; tentatively, D is TRBD2 (7 bases). Looked up from germline, CDR1 is ENHRY and CDR2 is SYGVKD. Trimming shortened V by 0 bases and J by 2 bases, and 20 bases separated the two germline ends. This CDR3 is 18 amino acids long. In nucleotides, the CDR3 is TGTGCCATCAGTGAGTCGGATGGGGGAGGGGGGCCCGCCTACGAGCAGTACTTC. Translating it yields CAISESDGGGGPAYEQYF.

V gene TRBV4-1 combines with J gene TRBJ1-4; tentative D call: TRBD1 (5 bases). Germline V gives CDR1 MGHRA, CDR2 YSYEKL. The CDR3 is 15 residues long. Deletions cut 3 bases from V and 13 bases from J, with 21 bases between. The CDR3 bases are TGCGCCAGCAGCCAGGGGGGTACACTCGTAAGTGGACTGTTTTTT. Protein sequence: CASSQGGTLVSGLFF.

This clonotype was counted once. The chain uses TRBV5-4 and TRBJ2-5; D could derive from TRBD1 or TRBD2 (5 bases each). This CDR3 is built from 14 residues. Looked up from germline, CDR1 is SGHNT and CDR2 is YYREEE (reference sequence). Trimming cost V 4 bases and J 5 bases, with 15 bases left between them. CDR3 region: CASSPLGVRETQYF. CDR3 DNA: TGTGCCAGCAGCCCACTGGGGGTCCGGGAGACCCAGTACTTC.

The gene calls are TRBV23-1 and TRBJ2-1; 8 nucleotides agree with TRBD2. TRBV23-1 is treated as an ORF (open reading frame) with a function not yet certain. The V gene end was trimmed by 0 bases and the J gene end by 3 bases; junction bases not matched to a gene: 4. The CDR3 loop spans 16 amino acids. CDR3 loop: CASSQSPGGLYNEQFF. The CDR3 nucleotides read TGCGCCAGCAGTCAATCTCCGGGGGGGCTCTACAATGAGCAGTTCTTC.

The chain carries TRBV7-4 and TRBJ2-7; 8 nucleotides line up with TRBD2. V was clipped by 7 bases and J by 5 bases; unmatched bases: 7. The CDR3 is 13 amino acids. Germline-derived CDR1 and CDR2 are SGHVT and SQSDAQ. The CDR3 sequence: CASIIPGRDEQYF. The DNA for the CDR3 is TGTGCCAGCATCATCCCCGGGAGGGACGAGCAGTACTTC.

The CDR3 DNA follows: TGTGCCAGCAGCCTCGAGGGGGTGAGCAATCAGCCCCAGCATTTT. The encoded protein is CASSLEGVSNQPQHF. This sequence joins TRBV7-9 and TRBJ1-5, with a weak D call TRBD1 (6 bases). V gave up 5 bases and J gave up 1 base, with 12 bases separating them. This CDR3 contains 15 residues. Germline V gene sequence: CDR1 SEHNR, CDR2 FQNEAQ (reference sequence).

This chain uses TRBV7-2 with TRBJ2-2; D tentatively reads TRBD1 or TRBD2 (5 bases each). V was shortened by 5 bases and J by 0 bases, with 10 bases between the two germline ends. The CDR3 has 15 amino acids. Germline CDR1 reads SGHTA; CDR2 reads FQGNSA. The CDR3 region is CASSRWDANTGELFF. DNA of the CDR3: TGTGCCAGCAGCCGATGGGACGCGAACACCGGGGAGCTGTTTTTT.

The V and J genes are TRBV2 and TRBJ1-4; unclear D gene. Per germline, CDR1 SNHLY and CDR2 FYNNEI. The CDR3 is 15 residues long. Deletions cut 6 bases from V and 6 bases from J, with 17 bases between. The CDR3 DNA is TGTGCCAGCAGGAACGACATGTATGCCGATGAAAAACTGTTTTTT. This encodes CASRNDMYADEKLFF.

This clonotype has a count of ten or more. The rearrangement joins TRBV7-2 to TRBJ2-1; 10 bases map to TRBD2. V shed 5 bases and J 8 bases; nucleotides not matched to a gene: 9. The CDR3 runs 15 residues. CDR1 is SGHTA and CDR2 is FQGNSA in the germline V gene. CDR3 residues: CASSPRLAGRDEQFF. Here the CDR3 DNA reads TGTGCCAGCAGCCCTAGACTAGCGGGCAGGGATGAGCAGTTCTTC.

This clonotype is a singleton in its sample. The CDR3 DNA reads TGTGCTAGTGGTTTGGTACGTAGGGAGGACCCTTCCTACAATGAGCAGTTCTTC. Translated, it gives CASGLVRREDPSYNEQFF. The rearrangement links TRBV12-5 to TRBJ2-1; D is possibly TRBD2 (6 bases). The CDR3 is 18 amino acids. Germline loops: CDR1 LGHNT, CDR2 FRNRAP. V lost 0 bases, J lost 1 base, and 16 bases lay in between.

The V call is TRBV19, the J call TRBJ1-1; TRBD1 agrees at 7 bases. CDR3 length: 13 residues. Germline loops: CDR1 LNHDA, CDR2 SQIVND (reference sequence). The V and J ends lost 7 bases and 2 bases, in that order; junction bases with no gene match: 4. CDR3 in DNA: TGTGCCAGTATGGACAGGACAAACACTGAAGCTTTCTTT. It is translated as CASMDRTNTEAFF.

The rearrangement links TRBV29-1 to TRBJ2-1; the D call may be TRBD1 or TRBD2 (6 bases each). Between the trimmed V and J ends, which lost 4 bases and 0 bases, there was a span of 10 bases. The CDR3 spans 14 residues. Germline V gene lookup returns CDR1 SQVTM and CDR2 ANQGSEA. CDR3 in amino acids: CSVGWGASYNEQFF. The CDR3 DNA follows: TGCAGCGTTGGGTGGGGGGCCTCCTACAATGAGCAGTTCTTC.

The sample holds a few counts of this clonotype. The gene calls are TRBV11-2 and TRBJ1-1; 9 bases align to TRBD1. J gave up 5 bases and V 5 bases, and 3 bases lay outside the gene matches. The CDR3 is 13 residues long. Germline V lookup: CDR1 SGHAT, CDR2 FQNNGV. CDR3 nucleotides: TGTGCCAGCAGCACCGGGACAGGGACTGAAGCTTTCTTT. It translates to CASSTGTGTEAFF.

The chain has TRBV10-2 and TRBJ2-3; D might be TRBD2 (6 bases). Germline V gene sequence: CDR1 WSHSY, CDR2 SAAADI. The CDR3 sequence is 14 residues long. Trimming removed 4 bases from V and 1 base from J, with 9 bases in between. DNA for the CDR3: TGCGCCAGCAGTGGGGACTTTCGCACAGATACGCAGTATTTT. Protein product: CASSGDFRTDTQYF.